Following are 4 T cell receptor beta chains from one sample sequenced in a study of regulatory T cells in long-lasting Graves disease. Time point in this sample: newly diagnosed GD, antithyroid drugs for less than 3 months. Preparation of the TCR library used RNA extracted from PBMCs. Libraries of TCR beta came from iRepertoire HTBI primers plus Arm-PCR of CDR3 regions. MiXCR, run by TCRdb on the multiplex PCR reads, gives a single entry per CDR3 protein. Seen here are 520,000 or so distinct CDR3 sequences, around 12% observed once, and the top ten hold approximately 9.6%. These records were also assigned to another study, of T cells in Graves' hyperthyroidism and ophthalmopathy.

Source: peripheral blood mononuclear cells (PBMCs), taken at new diagnosis, from a patient treated with antithyroid drugs. These receptor sequences come from a woman younger than 45 with Graves disease.

The chain links TRBV19 to TRBJ1-1; unclear D gene. There are 14 residues in the CDR3. Germline V gene sequence: CDR1 LNHDA, CDR2 SQIVND (reference sequence). V was shortened by 3 bases and J by 5 bases, with 13 bases between the two germline ends. The CDR3 coding sequence is TGTGCCAGTAGTATTCTATTCCCGAGGACTGAAGCTTTCTTT. This encodes CASSILFPRTEAFF.

The chain combines TRBV13 with TRBJ1-2; D unclear. This CDR3 has 16 amino acids. Trimming cost V 3 bases and J 4 bases, with 18 bases left between them. Germline V CDR1 and CDR2: PRHDT, FYEKMQ (reference sequence). The DNA for the CDR3 is TGTGCCAGCAGCTTTTACTCGTTGCACCAGTTCTATGGCTACACCTTC. It yields the protein CASSFYSLHQFYGYTF. The full variable domain, in which reference TRBV13 and TRBJ1-2 provide the parts outside the CDR3, is AAGVIQSPRHLIKEKRETATLKCYPIPRHDTVYWYQQGPGQDPQFLISFYEKMQSDKGSIPDRFSAQQFSDYHSELNMSSLELGDSALYFCASSFYSLHQFYGYTFGSGTRLTVV.

This clonotype has just a few counts. This chain links TRBV6-1 with TRBJ1-2, with TRBD1 matching over 8 bases. The CDR3 sequence is 14 residues long. The germline V gene encodes CDR1 MNHNS and CDR2 SASEGT. The junction had 4 bases not matched to a gene; V was cut back by 0 bases and J by 7 bases. The CDR3 sequence is CASSEAQGALGYTF. The CDR3 nucleotides read TGTGCCAGCAGTGAAGCCCAGGGGGCGCTTGGCTACACCTTC.

This clonotype was seen ten or more times. The V gene is TRBV12-3 or TRBV12-4, the J gene TRBJ1-6; no clear D. This CDR3 comprises 15 residues. V was clipped by 1 base and J by 5 bases, with 9 bases between them. The CDR3 is CASSLGSGNNSPLHF. The CDR3 region has the DNA TGTGCCAGCAGTTTAGGCAGCGGTAATAATTCACCCCTCCACTTT.